This TCR beta chain was recorded in a study of blood T cell repertoires in COVID-19. The wider study: There were acute and convalescent COVID-19 samples, and they came from the United States, Italy and Spain. T cells, B-cell-depleted T cells, or PBMCs provided the cDNA or gDNA that served as material.

Trimming took 7 bases from V and 11 from J; bases not matched to a gene: 19. Germline V gives CDR1 MNHEY, CDR2 SVGAGI. CDR3 length: 15 amino acids. Seattle cases were enrolled at active infection and followed longitudinally. The repertoire was sequenced with immunoSEQ multiplex PCR; TCRdb's copy has only in-frame clones and lacks some. The sample records about 500,000 clones, 70% to 90% being singletons. This TCR derives from a woman between 50 and 59 years old with COVID-19, enrolled during active disease. Sample: peripheral blood. The chain recombines TRBV6-5 with TRBJ1-1, with 7 bases lining up with TRBD1. The CDR3 sequence: CASTYTGVGGDRAFF. CDR3 bases: TGTGCCAGCACCTACACTGGCGTAGGGGGCGACCGGGCTTTCTTT.